This T cell receptor (beta chain) came from a study of cytomegalovirus exposure and HLA in healthy donors. Study-level points and caveats: Investigators reported around 150 TCR beta chains as tied to cytomegalovirus. A later analysis by the authors found several of the most significant clusters apparently linked to common viral pathogens.

CDR3 length equals 15 residues. V was pared by 5 bases and J by 2 bases, with 13 bases between. The germline gives CDR1 MDHEN, CDR2 SYDVKM. On this clone: No antigen is known for it.

PCR was performed using 60 Vbeta and 13 Jbeta primers. Clones were read by immunoSEQ multiplex PCR, and TCRdb kept only the in-frame ones, dropping some. This table has about 120,000 clones, about 59% appearing once. What was sequenced was PBMCs. V usage is TRBV28 and J usage is TRBJ1-5, with D possibly being TRBD1 (6 bases). The clonotype originates from a woman aged 40-49 years in good health and CMV-seropositive. CDR3 bases: TGTGCCAGCAGTCAAGGGGGTGACGGCAATCAGCCCCAGCATTTT. Translation: CASSQGGDGNQPQHF.